The 5 T cell receptor beta chains presented below share a single source sample, sequenced in a study of cytotoxic CD8 clonotypes in ibrutinib-treated CLL (dated by TCRdb to the early 2020s). The library was built by means of the immunoSEQ multiplex PCR assay. Entries here come from immuneACCESS through TCRdb and include only in-frame sequences with V and J called. Some clones fail to appear in such tables; in the studies checked, an unresolved V gene covers under half of the shortfall, and the cause of the remainder is unknown. The sample table lists tens of thousands of clones, roughly 85% of them with a count of one. The biggest ten clones account for 35% to 45% of the sample. This specimen's time point label, per the study, means: roughly 2 years on ibrutinib. Sequencing used PBMCs, obtained after 24 months of ibrutinib treatment. Receptor source: a human donor with chronic lymphocytic leukemia.

The chain carries TRBV6-6 and TRBJ2-2; D uncertain. The CDR3 consists of 14 residues. Trimming took off 9 bases at V and 4 bases at J, with 15 bases between the two ends. Germline V gives CDR1 MNHNY, CDR2 SVGAGI (reference sequence). This chain's CDR3 is CASQLLWGTGELFF. The DNA of the CDR3 is TGTGCCAGTCAACTCTTATGGGGCACCGGGGAGCTGTTTTTT.

The chain is built from TRBV2 and TRBJ1-4; D gene ambiguous. V was clipped by 3 bases and J by 8 bases, with 10 bases between them. The CDR3 spans 13 residues. CDR1 and CDR2 from the germline V gene are SNHLY and FYNNEI. CDR3 DNA: TGTGCCAGCAGTGACCCCCGGGAAGAAAAACTGTTTTTT. Its translation is CASSDPREEKLFF.

V and J are TRBV4-2 and TRBJ2-7; 9 nucleotides agree with TRBD2. The CDR3 covers 15 residues. Germline loops: CDR1 LGHNA, CDR2 YNFKEQ. After removal of 0 bases from V and 3 bases from J, the junction contained 3 bases not matched to a gene. CDR3 protein: CASSQEASGNYEQYF. CDR3 nucleotides: TGTGCCAGCAGCCAAGAGGCTAGCGGGAACTACGAGCAGTACTTC.

A few counts support this clone. Here the CDR3 DNA reads TGTGCCAGCAGCTTAGGGGGATCCTATGGCTACACCTTC. This codes for CASSLGGSYGYTF. The chain carries TRBV7-2 and TRBJ1-2; D not certain. V lost 1 base, J lost 4 bases, and 7 bases lay in between. The V gene's germline CDR1 is SGHTA and CDR2 FQGNSA. This CDR3 region has 13 residues.

The J gene is TRBJ2-4, the V gene TRBV5-6; 14 bases map to TRBD2. The CDR3 totals 16 residues. J lost 6 bases, V lost 4 bases, and 6 bases had no gene match. Germline CDR1 and CDR2: SGHDT and YYEEEE. DNA for the CDR3: TGTGCCAGCAGCCCGGGACTAGCGGGGGCGGGAAACATTCAGTACTTC. This encodes CASSPGLAGAGNIQYF.